The 10 T cell receptor beta chains below come from one sample, sequenced in a study of shared clonotypes between healthy human individuals. Sequencing was performed with immunoSEQ multiplex PCR; in TCRdb, only in-frame clones are kept and a portion is missing. This sample has some 650,000 clones, with 97% found just once. Sequencing was carried out using naive CD4+ T cells sorted from blood. Subset of the sample: CD45RA+ positively selected. The source of these receptors is a woman between 25 and 40 years old in good health.

The V call is TRBV7-2, the J call TRBJ2-5, with a possible D match to TRBD1 (5 bases). In germline, CDR1 is SGHTA, CDR2 FQGNSA. This CDR3 region has 13 residues. V was shortened by 2 bases and J by 5 bases, with 9 bases between the two germline ends. The CDR3 reads CASSLTRVETQYF. The CDR3 DNA follows: TGTGCCAGCAGCTTAACCAGGGTCGAGACCCAGTACTTC.

V is TRBV7-6 and J is TRBJ2-5, with no clear D. Germline CDR1 SGHVS, CDR2 FNYEAQ. V lost 1 base and J lost 4, with 7 bases in between. This CDR3 comprises 13 residues. CDR3 residues: CASSLGGGETQYF. The CDR3 nucleotides read TGTGCCAGCAGCTTAGGAGGCGGAGAGACCCAGTACTTC.

This chain connects TRBV15 to TRBJ1-2, with 9 nucleotides matching TRBD1. The germline V gene encodes CDR1 LNHNV and CDR2 YYDKDF (reference sequence). This CDR3 comprises 15 residues. The J segment lost 1 base and the V segment lost 1 base, leaving 1 base of the junction unmatched. This chain's CDR3 is CATSRGQGDNYGYTF. DNA for the CDR3: TGTGCCACCAGCAGAGGACAGGGGGATAACTATGGCTACACCTTC.

V is TRBV6-4 and J is TRBJ2-3; 14 nucleotides align to TRBD2. The CDR3 spans 16 residues. The V gene's germline CDR1 is MRHNA and CDR2 SNTAGT. V lost 8 bases to trimming and J lost 3 bases; unmatched junction nucleotides: 7. In DNA, the CDR3 is TGTGCCAGCGGCGGGACTAGCGGGAGTCGGACAGATACGCAGTATTTT. Translation gives CASGGTSGSRTDTQYF.

As DNA, the CDR3 is TGTGTCAGAAGCGGACGGGGTACCTACGAGCAGTACTTC. Amino acid sequence: CVRSGRGTYEQYF. The chain recombines TRBV7-5 with TRBJ2-7; the table assigns TRBD2, which was not confirmed against the DNA. TRBV7-5 is a pseudogene locus. The CDR3 has 13 amino acids.

V and J are TRBV6-1 and TRBJ1-1; weak D call: TRBD1 (5 bases). V lost 0 bases and J 4 bases, leaving 12 bases between the germline ends. The V gene's germline CDR1 is MNHNS and CDR2 SASEGT. This CDR3 comprises 15 residues. Here the CDR3 reads CASSEALQGGTEAFF. The CDR3, as DNA: TGTGCCAGCAGTGAAGCGCTGCAGGGAGGCACTGAAGCTTTCTTT.

The CDR3 nucleotides are TGTGCCAGCAGCTCCGCCGTCGTGGTAGACACCATATATTTT. Translating it yields CASSSAVVVDTIYF. J is TRBJ1-3 and V is TRBV7-2; D gene unclear. V was cut by 4 bases and J by 8 bases, with 15 bases left in between. CDR1 and CDR2 from the germline V gene are SGHTA and FQGNSA. The CDR3 has 14 residues.

Written as DNA, the CDR3 is TGTGCCATCAGCTCAACGGGACTAGCGGGAGCGAACACCGGGGAGCTGTTTTTT. It translates to CAISSTGLAGANTGELFF. This chain links TRBV10-3 with TRBJ2-2; 14 bases fit TRBD2. The CDR3 is 18 amino acids. J was trimmed by 0 bases and V by 6 bases; bases with no gene match: 6. CDR1 and CDR2 from the germline V gene are ENHRY and SYGVKD.

V and J are TRBV28 and TRBJ2-5; 7 nucleotides align to TRBD2. With the DNA end fitting TRBJ2-7 better, the J assignment may be wrong. In germline, CDR1 is MDHEN, CDR2 SYDVKM. This CDR3 is built from 16 residues. CDR3 amino acids: CASRVALGGSRYEQYF. Written as DNA, the CDR3 is TGTGCCAGCAGGGTTGCATTGGGAGGGAGTCGATACGAGCAGTACTTC.

The V call is TRBV2, the J call TRBJ1-2; D may be TRBD1 (6 bases). CDR1 and CDR2 (germline): SNHLY, FYNNEI. V was pared by 6 bases and J by 8 bases, with 19 bases between. This CDR3 has 14 amino acids. The CDR3 loop is CASSKARRGDGYTF. CDR3 DNA sequence: TGTGCCAGCAGCAAAGCCCGCAGGGGCGACGGCTACACCTTC.